This T cell receptor (beta chain) is drawn from a study of CD8 T cells in Susac syndrome. The study, taken as a whole, reports: The study's TCR sequencing and HLA analysis covered a relatively small number of individuals, and the study acknowledged this.

TCR beta was sequenced from blood CD8+ and CD4+ T cells. Notes on this clonotype: Its target is unknown.

After extraction with the RNeasy kit, roughly 0.45 to 1 ug of the RNA was reverse transcribed using random hexamers. The authors amplified TCR beta CDR3 across 54 Vbeta and 13 Jbeta using immunoSEQ multiplex PCR. TCRdb reprocessed the immunoSEQ multiplex PCR reads with MiXCR, giving one entry per CDR3 protein. This sample has about 180,000 distinct CDR3 sequences, with around 94% found just once. The TCR comes from a human donor with Susac syndrome. The sample comprised CD4+ T cells from PBMCs.

The CDR3 here is CASSLQGSYEQYF. In nucleotides, the CDR3 is TGTGCCAGCAGTTTGCAGGGTTCCTACGAGCAGTACTTC. The genes are TRBV27 and TRBJ2-7, with TRBD1 as a possible D gene (5 bases). The germline V gene encodes CDR1 MNHEY and CDR2 SMNVEV (reference sequence). The V end was cut by 3 bases, the J end by 1 base, with 7 bases between. The CDR3 covers 13 residues.